This TCR beta chain comes out of a study of cytomegalovirus exposure and HLA in healthy donors. Study summary: Most donors, just over 80% of several hundred genotyped, fell in the Caucasian-associated ancestry cluster.

The PCR used 60 Vbeta and 13 Jbeta primers. Sequencing was performed with immunoSEQ multiplex PCR; in TCRdb, only in-frame clones are kept and a portion is missing. Here the sample spans roughly 49,000 clones, 77% being singletons. V lost 4 bases and J lost 7; bases outside the gene matches: 7. Germline CDR1 reads LNHDA; CDR2 reads SQIVND (reference sequence). The CDR3 loop spans 14 amino acids. The sample consisted of PBMCs. The receptor's source is a woman in her 40s in good health and CMV-seropositive. The J gene is TRBJ2-5, the V gene TRBV19; the match to TRBD1 covers 9 bases. CDR3 loop: CASSTGTGQRTQYF. CDR3 nucleotides: TGTGCCAGTAGTACAGGGACAGGGCAAAGGACCCAGTACTTC.